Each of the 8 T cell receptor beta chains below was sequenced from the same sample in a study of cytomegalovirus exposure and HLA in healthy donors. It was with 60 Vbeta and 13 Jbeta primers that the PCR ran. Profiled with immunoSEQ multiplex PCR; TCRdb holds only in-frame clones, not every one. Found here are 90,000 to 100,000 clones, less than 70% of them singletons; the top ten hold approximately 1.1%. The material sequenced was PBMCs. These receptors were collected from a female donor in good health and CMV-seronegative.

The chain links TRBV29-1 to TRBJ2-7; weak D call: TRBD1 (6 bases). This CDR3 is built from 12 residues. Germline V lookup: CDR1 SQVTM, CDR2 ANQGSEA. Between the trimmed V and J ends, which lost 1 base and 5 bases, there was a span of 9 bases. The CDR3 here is CSVEGDKNEQYF. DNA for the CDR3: TGCAGCGTTGAAGGGGACAAGAACGAGCAGTACTTC.

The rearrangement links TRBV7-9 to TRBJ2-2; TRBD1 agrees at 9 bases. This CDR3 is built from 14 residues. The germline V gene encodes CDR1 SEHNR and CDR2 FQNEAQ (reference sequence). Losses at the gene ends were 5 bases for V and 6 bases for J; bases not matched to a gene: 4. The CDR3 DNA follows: TGTGCCAGCAGCCTACAGGGGGCGGCCGGGGAGCTGTTTTTT. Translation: CASSLQGAAGELFF.

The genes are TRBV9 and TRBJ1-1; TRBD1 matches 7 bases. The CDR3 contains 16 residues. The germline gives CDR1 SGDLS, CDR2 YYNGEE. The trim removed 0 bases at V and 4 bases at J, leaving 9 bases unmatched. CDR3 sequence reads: CASSVAAGTAGTEAFF. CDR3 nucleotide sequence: TGTGCCAGCAGCGTAGCGGCCGGGACAGCCGGCACTGAAGCTTTCTTT.

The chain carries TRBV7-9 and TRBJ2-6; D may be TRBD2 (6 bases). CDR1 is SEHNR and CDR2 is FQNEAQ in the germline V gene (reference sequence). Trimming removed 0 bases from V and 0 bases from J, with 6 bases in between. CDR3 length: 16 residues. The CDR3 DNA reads TGTGCCAGCAGCTTAGCGGGGGGCTCTGGGGCCAACGTCCTGACTTTC. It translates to CASSLAGGSGANVLTF.

Here the CDR3 DNA reads TGTGCCAGCAGCCTCCTTAGGGGGAGGACAGGGGAGGGCTACACCTTC. It encodes CASSLLRGRTGEGYTF. The rearrangement uses TRBV11-2 and TRBJ1-2, with TRBD1 identical over 9 bases. The length of the CDR3 is 16 residues. Germline CDR1 reads SGHAT; CDR2 reads FQNNGV. With V trimmed by 5 bases and J by 8 bases, 15 bases remained unmatched.

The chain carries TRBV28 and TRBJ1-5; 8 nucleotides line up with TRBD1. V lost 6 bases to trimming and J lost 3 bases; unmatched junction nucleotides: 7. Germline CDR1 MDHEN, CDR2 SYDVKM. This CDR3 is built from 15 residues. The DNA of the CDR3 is TGTGCCAGCAGCCCGACAGGGGTGGACAATCAGCCCCAGCATTTT. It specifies CASSPTGVDNQPQHF.

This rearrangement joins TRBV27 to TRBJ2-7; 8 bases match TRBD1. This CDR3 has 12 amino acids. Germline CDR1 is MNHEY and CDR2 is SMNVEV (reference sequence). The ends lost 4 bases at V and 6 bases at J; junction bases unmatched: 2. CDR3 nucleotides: TGTGCCAGCAGTTCGGACAGGGTCGAGCAGTACTTC. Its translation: CASSSDRVEQYF.

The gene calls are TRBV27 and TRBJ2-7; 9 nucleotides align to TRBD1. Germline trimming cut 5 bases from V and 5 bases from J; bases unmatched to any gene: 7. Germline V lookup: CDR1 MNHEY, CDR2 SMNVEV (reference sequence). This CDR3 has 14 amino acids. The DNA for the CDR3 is TGTGCCAGCAGTCCAGACAGGGGGTTCAACGAGCAGTACTTC. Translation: CASSPDRGFNEQYF.